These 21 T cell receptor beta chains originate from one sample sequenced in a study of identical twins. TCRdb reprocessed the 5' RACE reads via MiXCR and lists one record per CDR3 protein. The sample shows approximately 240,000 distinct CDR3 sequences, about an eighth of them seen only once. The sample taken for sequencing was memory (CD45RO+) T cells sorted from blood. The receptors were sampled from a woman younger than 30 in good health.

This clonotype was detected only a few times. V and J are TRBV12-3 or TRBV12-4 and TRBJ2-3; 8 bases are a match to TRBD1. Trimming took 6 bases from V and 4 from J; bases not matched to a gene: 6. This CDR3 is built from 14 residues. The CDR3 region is CASSDRGRADTQYF. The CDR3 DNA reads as TGTGCCAGCAGCGACAGGGGAAGGGCAGATACGCAGTATTTT.

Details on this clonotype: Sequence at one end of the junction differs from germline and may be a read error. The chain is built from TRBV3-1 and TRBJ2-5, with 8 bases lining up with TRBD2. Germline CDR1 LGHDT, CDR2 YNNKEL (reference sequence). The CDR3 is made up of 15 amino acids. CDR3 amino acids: CACSLGLVVFETQYF. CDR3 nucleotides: TGTGCCTGCAGCCTGGGACTAGTTGTTTTTGAGACCCAGTACTTC.

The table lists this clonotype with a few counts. The CDR3 protein is CASSRTPGEKLFF. In nucleotides, the CDR3 is TGTGCCAGCAGCAGGACCCCGGGCGAAAAACTGTTTTTT. The rearrangement links TRBV5-6 to TRBJ1-4, with no clear D. Germline CDR1 and CDR2: SGHDT and YYEEEE. The CDR3 totals 13 residues. The germline V and J ends were trimmed by 4 bases and 8 bases, with 12 bases remaining between them.

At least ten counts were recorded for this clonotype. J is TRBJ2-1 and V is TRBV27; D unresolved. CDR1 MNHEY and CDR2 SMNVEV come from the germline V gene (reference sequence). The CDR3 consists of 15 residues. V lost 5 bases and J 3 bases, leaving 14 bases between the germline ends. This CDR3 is CASSPYDPGYNEQFF. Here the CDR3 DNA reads TGTGCCAGCAGTCCGTACGATCCCGGCTACAATGAGCAGTTCTTC.

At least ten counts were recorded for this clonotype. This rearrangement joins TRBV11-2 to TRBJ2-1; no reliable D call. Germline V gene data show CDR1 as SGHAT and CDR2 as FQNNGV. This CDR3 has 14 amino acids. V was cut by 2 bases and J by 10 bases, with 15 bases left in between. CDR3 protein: CASSLTPQFREQFF. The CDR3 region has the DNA TGTGCCAGCAGCTTAACCCCCCAATTCAGGGAGCAGTTCTTC.

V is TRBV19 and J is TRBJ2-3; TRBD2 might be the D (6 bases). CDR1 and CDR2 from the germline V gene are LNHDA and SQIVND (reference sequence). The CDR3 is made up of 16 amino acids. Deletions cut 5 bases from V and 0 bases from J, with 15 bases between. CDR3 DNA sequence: TGTGCCAGTAGTGGGCCGGTAGCGGAAAGCACAGATACGCAGTATTTT. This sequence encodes CASSGPVAESTDTQYF.

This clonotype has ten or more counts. The DNA of the CDR3 is TGTGCCAGCAAACAGGCTTACGAGCAGTACTTC. Translated, it gives CASKQAYEQYF. The chain recombines TRBV12-3 or TRBV12-4 with TRBJ2-7, with a tentative D call TRBD1 (5 bases). The germline V and J ends were trimmed by 7 bases and 4 bases, with 8 bases remaining between them. The CDR3 spans 11 residues.

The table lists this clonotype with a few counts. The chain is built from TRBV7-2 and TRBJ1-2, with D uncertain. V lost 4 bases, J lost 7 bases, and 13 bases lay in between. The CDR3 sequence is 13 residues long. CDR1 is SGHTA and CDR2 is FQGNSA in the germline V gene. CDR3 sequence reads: CASSSTLGGGYTF. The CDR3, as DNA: TGTGCCAGCAGCTCGACATTGGGAGGTGGCTACACCTTC.

CDR3 sequence reads: CASSLWASADTQYF. The CDR3 DNA sequence: TGTGCCAGCAGCTTATGGGCTAGCGCAGATACGCAGTATTTT. The rearrangement uses TRBV7-3 and TRBJ2-3; TRBD2 might be the D (6 bases). From germline, CDR1 is SGHTA and CDR2 FQGTGA. Trimming shortened V by 2 bases and J by 4 bases, and 10 bases separated the two germline ends. The length of the CDR3 is 14 residues.

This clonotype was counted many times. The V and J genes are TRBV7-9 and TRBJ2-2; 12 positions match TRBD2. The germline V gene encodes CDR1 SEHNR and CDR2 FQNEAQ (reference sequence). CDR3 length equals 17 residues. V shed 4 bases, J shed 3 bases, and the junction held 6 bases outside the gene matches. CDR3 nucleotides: TGTGCCAGCAGCTCGTGGACTAGCGGGATACACACCGGGGAGCTGTTTTTT. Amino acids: CASSSWTSGIHTGELFF.

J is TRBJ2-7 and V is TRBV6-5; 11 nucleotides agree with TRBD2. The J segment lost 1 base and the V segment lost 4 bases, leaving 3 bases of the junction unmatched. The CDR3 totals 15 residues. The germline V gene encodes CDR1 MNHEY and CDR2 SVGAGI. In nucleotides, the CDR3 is TGTGCCAGCAGTTCAACTAGCGGGAGATCCTACGAGCAGTACTTC. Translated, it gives CASSSTSGRSYEQYF.

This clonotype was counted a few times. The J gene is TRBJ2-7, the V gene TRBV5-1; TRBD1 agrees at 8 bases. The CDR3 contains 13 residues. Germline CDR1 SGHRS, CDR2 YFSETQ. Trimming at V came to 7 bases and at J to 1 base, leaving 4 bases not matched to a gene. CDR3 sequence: CASHNRGSYEQYF. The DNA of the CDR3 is TGCGCCAGCCATAACAGGGGGTCCTACGAGCAGTACTTC.

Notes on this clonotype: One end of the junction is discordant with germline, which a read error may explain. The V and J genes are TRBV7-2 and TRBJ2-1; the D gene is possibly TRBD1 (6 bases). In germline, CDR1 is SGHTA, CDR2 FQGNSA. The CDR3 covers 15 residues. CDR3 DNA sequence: TGTGCCAGCAGCTTGTTCAGGGGCTCCTACAATAAGCAGTTCTTC. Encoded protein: CASSLFRGSYNKQFF.

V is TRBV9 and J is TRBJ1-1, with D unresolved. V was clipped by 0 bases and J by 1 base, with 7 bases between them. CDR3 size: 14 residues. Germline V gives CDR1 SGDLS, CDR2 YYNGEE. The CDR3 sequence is CASSVVVGNTEAFF. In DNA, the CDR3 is TGTGCCAGCAGCGTAGTGGTTGGGAACACTGAAGCTTTCTTT.

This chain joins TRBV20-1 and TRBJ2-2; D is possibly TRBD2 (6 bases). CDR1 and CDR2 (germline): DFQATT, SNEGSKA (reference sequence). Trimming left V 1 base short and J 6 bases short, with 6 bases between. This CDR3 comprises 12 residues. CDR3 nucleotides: TGCAGTGCTAGAGCGGGGGCCGGGGAGCTGTTTTTT. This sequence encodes CSARAGAGELFF.

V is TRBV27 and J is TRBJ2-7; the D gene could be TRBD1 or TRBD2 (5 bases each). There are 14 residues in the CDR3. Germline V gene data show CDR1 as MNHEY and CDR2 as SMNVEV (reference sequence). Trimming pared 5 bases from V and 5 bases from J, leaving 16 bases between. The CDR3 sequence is CASSQRDRANEQYF. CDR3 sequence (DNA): TGTGCCAGCAGTCAACGGGACCGCGCAAACGAGCAGTACTTC.

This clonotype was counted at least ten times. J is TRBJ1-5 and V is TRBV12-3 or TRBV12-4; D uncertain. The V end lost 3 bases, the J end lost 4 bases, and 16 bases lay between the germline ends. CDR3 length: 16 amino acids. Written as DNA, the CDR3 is TGTGCCAGCAGTTTCCTTGGGAGTGTGGAAAATCAGCCCCAGCATTTT. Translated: CASSFLGSVENQPQHF.

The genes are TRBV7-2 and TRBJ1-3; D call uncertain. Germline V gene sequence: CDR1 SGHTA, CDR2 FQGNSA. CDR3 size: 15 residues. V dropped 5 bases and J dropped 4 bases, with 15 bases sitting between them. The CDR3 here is CASSSPGRRGNTIYF. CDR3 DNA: TGTGCCAGCAGCAGCCCCGGACGGCGAGGAAACACCATATATTTT.

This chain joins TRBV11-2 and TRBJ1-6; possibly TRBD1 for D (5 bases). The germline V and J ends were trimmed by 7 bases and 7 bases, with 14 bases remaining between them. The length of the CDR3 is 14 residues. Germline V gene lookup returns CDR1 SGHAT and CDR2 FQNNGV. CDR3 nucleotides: TGTGCCAGCAATTCGGGACGGGGAAATTCACCCCTCCACTTT. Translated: CASNSGRGNSPLHF.

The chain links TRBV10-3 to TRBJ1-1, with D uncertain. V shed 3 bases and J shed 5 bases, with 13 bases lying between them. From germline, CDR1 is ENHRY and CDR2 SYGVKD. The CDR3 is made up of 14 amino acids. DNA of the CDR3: TGTGCCATCAGTGAATATGCGGGAGTTACTGAAGCTTTCTTT. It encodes CAISEYAGVTEAFF.

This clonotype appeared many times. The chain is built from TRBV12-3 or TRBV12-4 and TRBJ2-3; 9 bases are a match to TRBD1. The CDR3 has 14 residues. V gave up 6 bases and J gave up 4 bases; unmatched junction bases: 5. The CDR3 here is CASSKRTGADTQYF. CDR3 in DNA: TGTGCCAGCAGCAAACGGACAGGGGCAGATACGCAGTATTTT.